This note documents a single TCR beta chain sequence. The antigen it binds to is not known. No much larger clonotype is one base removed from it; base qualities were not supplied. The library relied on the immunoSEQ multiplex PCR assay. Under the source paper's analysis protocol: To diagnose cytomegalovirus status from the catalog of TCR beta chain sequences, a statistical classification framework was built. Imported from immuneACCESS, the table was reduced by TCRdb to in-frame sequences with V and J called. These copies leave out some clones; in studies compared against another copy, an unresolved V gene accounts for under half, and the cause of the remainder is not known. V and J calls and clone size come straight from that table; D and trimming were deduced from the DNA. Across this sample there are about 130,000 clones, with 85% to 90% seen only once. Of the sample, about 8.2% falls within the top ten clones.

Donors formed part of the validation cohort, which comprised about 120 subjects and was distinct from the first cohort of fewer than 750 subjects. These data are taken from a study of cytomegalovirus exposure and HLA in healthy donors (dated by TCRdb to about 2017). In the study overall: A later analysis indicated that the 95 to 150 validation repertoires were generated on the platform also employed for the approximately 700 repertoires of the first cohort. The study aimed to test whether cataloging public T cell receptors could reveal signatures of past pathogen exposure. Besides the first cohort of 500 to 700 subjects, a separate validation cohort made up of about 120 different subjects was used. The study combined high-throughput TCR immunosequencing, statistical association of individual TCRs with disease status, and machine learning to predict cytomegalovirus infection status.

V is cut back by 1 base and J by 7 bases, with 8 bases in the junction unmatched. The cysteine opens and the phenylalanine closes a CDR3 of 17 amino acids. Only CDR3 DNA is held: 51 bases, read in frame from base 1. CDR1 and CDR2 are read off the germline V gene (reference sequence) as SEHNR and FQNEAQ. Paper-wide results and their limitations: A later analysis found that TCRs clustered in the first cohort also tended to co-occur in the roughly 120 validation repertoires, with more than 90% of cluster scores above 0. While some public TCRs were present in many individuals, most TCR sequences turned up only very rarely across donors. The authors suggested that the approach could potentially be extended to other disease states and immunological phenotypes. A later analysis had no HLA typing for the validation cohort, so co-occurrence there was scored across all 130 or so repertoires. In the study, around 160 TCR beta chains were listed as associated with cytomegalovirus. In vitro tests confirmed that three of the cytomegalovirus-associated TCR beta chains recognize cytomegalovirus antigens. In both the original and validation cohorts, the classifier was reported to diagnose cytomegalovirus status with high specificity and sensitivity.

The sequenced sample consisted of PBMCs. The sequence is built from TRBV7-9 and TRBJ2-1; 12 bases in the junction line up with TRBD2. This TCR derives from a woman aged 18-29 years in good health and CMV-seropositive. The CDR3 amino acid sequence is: CASSLVLAGGPGNEQFF. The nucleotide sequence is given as TGTGCCAGCAGCTTAGTTCTAGCGGGGGGGCCCGGGAATGAGCAGTTCTTC.